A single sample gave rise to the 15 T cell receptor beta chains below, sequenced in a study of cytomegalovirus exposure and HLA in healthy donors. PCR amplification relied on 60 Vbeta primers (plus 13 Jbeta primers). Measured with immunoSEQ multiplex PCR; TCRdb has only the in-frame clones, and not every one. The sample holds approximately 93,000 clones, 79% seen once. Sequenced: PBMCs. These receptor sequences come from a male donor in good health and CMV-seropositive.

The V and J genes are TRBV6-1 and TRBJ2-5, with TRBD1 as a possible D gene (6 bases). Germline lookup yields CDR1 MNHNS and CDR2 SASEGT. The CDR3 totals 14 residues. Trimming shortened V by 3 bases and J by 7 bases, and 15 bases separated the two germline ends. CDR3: CASSEGQNAGTQYF. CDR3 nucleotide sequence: TGTGCCAGCAGTGAGGGACAAAATGCCGGGACCCAGTACTTC.

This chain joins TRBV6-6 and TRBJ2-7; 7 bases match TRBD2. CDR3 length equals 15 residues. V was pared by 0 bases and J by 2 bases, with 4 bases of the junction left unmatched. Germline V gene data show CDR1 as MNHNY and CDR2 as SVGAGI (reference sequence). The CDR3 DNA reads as TGTGCCAGCAGTTACTCCTCTAGCGGAACCTACGAGCAGTACTTC. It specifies CASSYSSSGTYEQYF.

The CDR3 loop reads CASRDGAQGRNQPQHF. The CDR3 DNA reads TGTGCCAGCAGGGATGGGGCCCAGGGGCGGAATCAGCCCCAGCATTTT. This chain uses TRBV2 with TRBJ1-5; a possible D gene is TRBD1 (6 bases). V shed 6 bases and J shed 4 bases, with 19 bases lying between them. The CDR3 length is 16 residues. Germline CDR1 is SNHLY and CDR2 is FYNNEI. Full variable domain (remainder filled in from reference TRBV2 and TRBJ1-5): EPEVTQTPSHQVTQMGQEVILRCVPISNHLYFYWYRQILGQKVEFLVSFYNNEISEKSEIFDDQFSVERPDGSNFTLKIRSTKLEDSAMYFCASRDGAQGRNQPQHFGDGTRLSIL.

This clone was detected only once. The CDR3 protein is CASSRNLAEQFF. The CDR3 coding sequence is TGTGCCAGCAGTCGAAACCTAGCGGAGCAGTTCTTC. This chain uses TRBV6-5 with TRBJ2-1; a weak D match, TRBD2 (6 bases). Between the trimmed V and J ends, which lost 5 bases and 10 bases, there was a span of 12 bases. CDR3 size: 12 residues. Germline V CDR1 and CDR2: MNHEY, SVGAGI.

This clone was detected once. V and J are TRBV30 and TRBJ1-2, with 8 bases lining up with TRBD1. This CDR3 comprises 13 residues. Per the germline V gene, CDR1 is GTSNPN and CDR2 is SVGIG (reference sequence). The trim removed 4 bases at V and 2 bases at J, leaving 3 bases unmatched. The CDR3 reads CAWTDRGNYGYTF. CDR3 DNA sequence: TGTGCCTGGACCGACAGGGGAAACTATGGCTACACCTTC.

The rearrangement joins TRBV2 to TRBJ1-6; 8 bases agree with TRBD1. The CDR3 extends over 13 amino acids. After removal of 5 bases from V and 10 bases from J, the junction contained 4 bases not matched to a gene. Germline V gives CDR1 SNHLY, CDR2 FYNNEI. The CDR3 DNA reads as TGTGCCAGCAGTCAGGGGGCACGCTCACCCCTCCACTTT. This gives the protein CASSQGARSPLHF.

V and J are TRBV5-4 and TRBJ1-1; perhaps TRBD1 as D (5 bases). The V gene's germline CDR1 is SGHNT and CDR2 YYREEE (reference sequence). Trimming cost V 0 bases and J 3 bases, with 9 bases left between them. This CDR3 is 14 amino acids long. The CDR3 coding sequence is TGTGCCAGCAGCTTGGTATCGGGGGACACTGAAGCTTTCTTT. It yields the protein CASSLVSGDTEAFF.

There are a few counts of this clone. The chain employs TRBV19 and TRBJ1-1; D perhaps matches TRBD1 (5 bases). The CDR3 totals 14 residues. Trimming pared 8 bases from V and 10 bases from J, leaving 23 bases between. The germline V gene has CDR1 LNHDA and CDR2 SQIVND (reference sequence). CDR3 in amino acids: CASDKIGAPHGAFF. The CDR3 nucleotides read TGTGCCAGTGACAAGATAGGGGCACCCCACGGAGCTTTCTTT.

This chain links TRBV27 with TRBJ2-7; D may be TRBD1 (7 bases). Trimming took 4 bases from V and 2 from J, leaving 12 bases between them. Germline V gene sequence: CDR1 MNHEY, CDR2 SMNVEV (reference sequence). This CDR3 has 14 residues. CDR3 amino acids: CASSWAGGPYEQYF. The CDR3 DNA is TGTGCCAGCAGTTGGGCAGGGGGGCCCTACGAGCAGTACTTC.

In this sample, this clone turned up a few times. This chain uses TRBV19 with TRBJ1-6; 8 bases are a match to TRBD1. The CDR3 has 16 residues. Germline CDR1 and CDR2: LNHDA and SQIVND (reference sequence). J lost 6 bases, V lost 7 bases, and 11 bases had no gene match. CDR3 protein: CASTWTGQGGNSPLHF. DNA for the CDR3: TGTGCCAGTACCTGGACTGGACAGGGTGGTAATTCACCCCTCCACTTT.

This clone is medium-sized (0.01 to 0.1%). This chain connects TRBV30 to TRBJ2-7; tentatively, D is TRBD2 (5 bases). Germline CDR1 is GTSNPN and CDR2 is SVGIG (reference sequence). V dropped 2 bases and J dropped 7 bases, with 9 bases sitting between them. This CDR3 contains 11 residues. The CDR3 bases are TGTGCCTGGAGTTTAGGGAGAGAGCAGTACTTC. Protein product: CAWSLGREQYF.

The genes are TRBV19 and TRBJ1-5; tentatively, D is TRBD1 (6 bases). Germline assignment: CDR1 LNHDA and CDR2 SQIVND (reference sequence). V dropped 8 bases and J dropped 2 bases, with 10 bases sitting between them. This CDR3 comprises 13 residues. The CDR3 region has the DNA TGTGCCAGTGACAAGGGGGGCAATCAGCCCCAGCATTTT. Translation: CASDKGGNQPQHF.

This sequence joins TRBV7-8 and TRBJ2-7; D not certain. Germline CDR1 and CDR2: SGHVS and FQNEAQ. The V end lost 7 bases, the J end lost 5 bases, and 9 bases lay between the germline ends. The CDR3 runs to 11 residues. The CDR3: CASNSRNEQYF. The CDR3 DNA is TGTGCCAGCAACAGTAGAAACGAGCAGTACTTC.

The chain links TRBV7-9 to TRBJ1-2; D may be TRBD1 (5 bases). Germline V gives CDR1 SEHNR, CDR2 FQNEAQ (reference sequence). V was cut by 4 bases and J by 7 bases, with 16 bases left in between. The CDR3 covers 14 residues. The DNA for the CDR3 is TGTGCCAGCAGCTCCCGCGGGGGGGGACTTGGCTACACCTTC. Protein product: CASSSRGGGLGYTF.

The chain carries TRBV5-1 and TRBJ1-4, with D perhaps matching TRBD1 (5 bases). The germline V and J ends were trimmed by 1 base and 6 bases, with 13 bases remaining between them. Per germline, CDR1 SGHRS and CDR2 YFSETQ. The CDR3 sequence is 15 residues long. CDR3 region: CASSLNSAGYEKLFF. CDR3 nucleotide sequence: TGCGCCAGCAGCTTGAATTCGGCAGGGTATGAAAAACTGTTTTTT.